Following are 4 T cell receptor beta chains from one sample sequenced in a study of T cells in Graves' hyperthyroidism and ophthalmopathy. Authors of the study amplified TCR beta CDR3 regions from RNA transcripts. The HTBI primer set was used in a first-round RT-PCR of the TCR CDR3. TCRdb passed the multiplex PCR reads through MiXCR, listing each CDR3 protein once. The table records more than 500,000 distinct CDR3 sequences, around 15% of them present only once. Sequencing was done on a sample of blood. These receptors originate from a woman between 40 and 55 years old with Graves' hyperthyroidism.

This clonotype was detected ten times or more. The gene calls are TRBV6-1 and TRBJ2-7; D ambiguous. Germline V gives CDR1 MNHNS, CDR2 SASEGT. V lost 6 bases, J lost 3 bases, and 9 bases lay in between. This CDR3 has 12 residues. CDR3 in amino acids: CASRSGRYEQYF. The DNA of the CDR3 is TGTGCCAGCAGATCCGGACGCTACGAGCAGTACTTC.

This clonotype was detected many times. The J gene is TRBJ1-2, the V gene TRBV28, with a weak D call TRBD1 (5 bases). CDR1 is MDHEN and CDR2 is SYDVKM in the germline V gene. The V end lost 7 bases, the J end lost 4 bases, and 16 bases lay between the germline ends. The CDR3 runs 14 residues. CDR3 sequence (DNA): TGTGCCAGCACCACGGGACTGGGGGTCTATGGCTACACCTTC. Translated: CASTTGLGVYGYTF.

V and J are TRBV24-1 and TRBJ2-5; no firm D call. Per the germline V gene, CDR1 is KGHDR and CDR2 is SFDVKD. This CDR3 has 16 residues. V lost 7 bases to trimming and J lost 1 base, with 18 bases between them. The CDR3 here is CATSAPGPSGQETQYF. The CDR3 DNA reads as TGTGCCACCAGCGCCCCCGGGCCCTCGGGCCAAGAGACCCAGTACTTC.

This clonotype was observed many times. The J gene is TRBJ2-7, the V gene TRBV7-9; 7 bases agree with TRBD1. The V gene end was trimmed by 4 bases and the J gene end by 0 bases; junction bases not matched to a gene: 6. The CDR3 extends over 15 amino acids. Germline CDR1 is SEHNR and CDR2 is FQNEAQ (reference sequence). This CDR3 reads CASSSSWDSSYEQYF. The CDR3 region has the DNA TGTGCCAGCAGCTCCAGCTGGGACAGCTCCTACGAGCAGTACTTC.